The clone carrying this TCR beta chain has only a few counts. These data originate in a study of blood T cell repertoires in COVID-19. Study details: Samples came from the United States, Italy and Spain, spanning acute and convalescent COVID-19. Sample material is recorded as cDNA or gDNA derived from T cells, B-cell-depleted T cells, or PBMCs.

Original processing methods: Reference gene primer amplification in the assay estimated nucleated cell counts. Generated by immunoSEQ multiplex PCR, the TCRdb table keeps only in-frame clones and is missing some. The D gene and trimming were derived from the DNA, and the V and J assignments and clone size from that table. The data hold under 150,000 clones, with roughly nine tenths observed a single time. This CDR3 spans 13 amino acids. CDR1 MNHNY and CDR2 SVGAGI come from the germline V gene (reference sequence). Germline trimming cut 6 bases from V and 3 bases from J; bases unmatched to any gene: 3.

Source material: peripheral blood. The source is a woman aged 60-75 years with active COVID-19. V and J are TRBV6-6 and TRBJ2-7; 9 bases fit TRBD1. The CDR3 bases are TGTGCCAGCAGCAGACAGGGGGACTACGAGCAGTACTTC. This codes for CASSRQGDYEQYF.